These 21 T cell receptor beta chains originate from one sample sequenced in a study of CD8+ T cells in alopecia areata. Isolated RNA was reverse transcribed into cDNA used as the sequencing template. Some clones are missing from TCRdb's copy, which holds only in-frame ones; the method was immunoSEQ multiplex PCR. The sample contains some 170,000 clones, about 67% of which appear only once. Specimen: CD8+ T cells sorted from blood, collected at week 0. These receptors were collected from a human donor with alopecia areata.

The chain uses TRBV13 and TRBJ2-7, with TRBD1 identical over 7 bases. V lost 3 bases, J lost 1 base, and 6 bases stayed unmatched. Germline loops: CDR1 PRHDT, CDR2 FYEKMQ (reference sequence). The CDR3 covers 15 residues. The CDR3 region is CASSLSYRGSYEQYF. CDR3 in DNA: TGTGCCAGCAGCTTGAGCTACAGGGGATCCTACGAGCAGTACTTC.

To note about this clone: Distinct nucleotide sequences in the sample also encode this CDR3. The chain has TRBV5-1 and TRBJ2-7, with D unclear. Trimming pared 0 bases from V and 3 bases from J, leaving 4 bases between. CDR1 and CDR2 (germline): SGHRS, YFSETQ. CDR3 length: 12 residues. The DNA for the CDR3 is TGCGCCAGCAGCTTGGGGGACTACGAGCAGTACTTC. This gives the protein CASSLGDYEQYF.

This sequence joins TRBV4-1 and TRBJ1-1; D gene uncertain. Per germline, CDR1 MGHRA and CDR2 YSYEKL. The V end was cut by 3 bases, the J end by 5 bases, with 7 bases between. CDR3 length: 12 residues. CDR3 loop: CASSHGGTEAFF. CDR3 nucleotides: TGCGCCAGCAGCCATGGTGGGACTGAAGCTTTCTTT.

This chain uses TRBV4-1 with TRBJ2-7; no clear D gene. The germline CDR1 and CDR2 sequences are MGHRA and YSYEKL. CDR3 length equals 14 residues. V was cut by 1 base and J by 2 bases, with 9 bases left in between. CDR3 DNA: TGCGCCAGCAGCCAAGTCGACGGGCCCTACGAGCAGTACTTC. As protein: CASSQVDGPYEQYF.

The chain employs TRBV4-1 and TRBJ2-7; tentative D call: TRBD2 (6 bases). V lost 1 base to trimming and J lost 0 bases, with 16 bases between them. This CDR3 region has 17 residues. Germline assignment: CDR1 MGHRA and CDR2 YSYEKL. CDR3 protein: CASSQGPGGADSYEQYF. CDR3 in DNA: TGCGCCAGCAGCCAAGGCCCTGGCGGGGCAGACTCCTACGAGCAGTACTTC.

This clone has only a few counts. The chain recombines TRBV30 with TRBJ2-7; TRBD1 might be the D (5 bases). Germline CDR1 and CDR2: GTSNPN and SVGIG (reference sequence). The V and J ends lost 5 bases and 3 bases respectively, with 14 bases between them. The CDR3 spans 13 residues. This chain's CDR3 is CAWDQGGIYEQYF. In nucleotides, the CDR3 is TGTGCCTGGGACCAGGGTGGTATCTACGAGCAGTACTTC.

The rearrangement links TRBV27 to TRBJ2-7; 7 bases line up with TRBD1. The V segment lost 4 bases and the J segment 4 bases; nucleotides outside the gene matches: 10. The CDR3 length is 15 residues. The germline gives CDR1 MNHEY, CDR2 SMNVEV (reference sequence). The CDR3 sequence: CASSSPGGSAYEQYF. The CDR3 nucleotides are TGTGCCAGCAGTTCACCAGGGGGATCGGCGTACGAGCAGTACTTC.

The chain links TRBV5-1 to TRBJ1-1; 8 bases agree with TRBD1. The CDR3 contains 14 residues. Germline CDR1 and CDR2: SGHRS and YFSETQ. Unmatched junction bases numbered 6, after V lost 4 bases and J lost 4 bases. The DNA of the CDR3 is TGCGCCAGCAGCGTAACCCAGGGGGCCACTGAAGCTTTCTTT. Protein product: CASSVTQGATEAFF.

This rearrangement joins TRBV5-8 to TRBJ2-7; possible D gene TRBD1, 6 bases. The V end was cut by 5 bases, the J end by 0 bases, with 12 bases between. Germline lookup yields CDR1 SGHTS and CDR2 YDEGEE. The CDR3 is made up of 14 amino acids. CDR3 nucleotide sequence: TGTGCCAGCAGGTCGGACAGTTTCTCCTACGAGCAGTACTTC. Amino acids: CASRSDSFSYEQYF.

In regard to this clone: Other nucleotide sequences in the sample specify the same CDR3. J is TRBJ2-1 and V is TRBV29-1, with a weak D call TRBD1 (6 bases). The germline V gene has CDR1 SQVTM and CDR2 ANQGSEA. This CDR3 has 14 residues. Deletions cut 2 bases from V and 0 bases from J, with 8 bases between. CDR3 sequence (DNA): TGCAGCGTTGAACCAGGGGACTCCTACAATGAGCAGTTCTTC. This codes for CSVEPGDSYNEQFF.

This clone was recorded a few times. The rearrangement joins TRBV29-1 to TRBJ1-2; D remains ambiguous. V was pared by 2 bases and J by 0 bases, with 13 bases between. Per germline, CDR1 SQVTM and CDR2 ANQGSEA. This CDR3 spans 15 amino acids. The CDR3 loop reads CSVEQRVPPNYGYTF. CDR3 coding DNA: TGCAGCGTTGAACAGAGGGTCCCTCCTAACTATGGCTACACCTTC. Based on the CDR3 plus reference TRBV29-1 and TRBJ1-2, the full variable domain is SAVISQKPSRDICQRGTSLTIQCQVDSQVTMMFWYRQQPGQSLTLIATANQGSEATYESGFVIDKFPISRPNLTFSTLTVSNMSPEDSSIYLCSVEQRVPPNYGYTFGSGTRLTVV.

The chain links TRBV29-1 to TRBJ1-2; D unresolved. Trimming left V 2 bases short and J 3 bases short, with 10 bases between. There are 13 residues in the CDR3. Germline V gene sequence: CDR1 SQVTM, CDR2 ANQGSEA. In nucleotides, the CDR3 is TGCAGCGTTGAAATCCCGGACGACTATGGCTACACCTTC. It translates to CSVEIPDDYGYTF.

The gene calls are TRBV2 and TRBJ2-1; TRBD2 is a possible D gene (7 bases). V gave up 6 bases and J gave up 15 bases, with 18 bases separating them. The CDR3 length is 12 residues. CDR1 is SNHLY and CDR2 is FYNNEI in the germline V gene. The CDR3 spells CASSETGRGPFF. DNA for the CDR3: TGTGCCAGCAGCGAAACAGGGAGGGGTCCGTTCTTC.

The V gene is TRBV27, the J gene TRBJ2-1, with D maybe TRBD2 (7 bases). The germline V gene has CDR1 MNHEY and CDR2 SMNVEV (reference sequence). CDR3 length: 14 residues. The ends were cut back, 6 bases at V and 7 bases at J, with 16 bases in the middle. CDR3 DNA sequence: TGTGCCAGCAGGAGGGCGGGGGCTAGGAATGAGCAGTTCTTC. This sequence encodes CASRRAGARNEQFF.

The rearrangement joins TRBV18 to TRBJ2-7, with 10 bases that match TRBD2. The germline gives CDR1 KGHSH, CDR2 LQKENI. J lost 1 base, V lost 3 bases, and 9 bases had no gene match. The CDR3 length is 17 residues. CDR3 loop: CASSPSSGGLSSYEQYF. The DNA for the CDR3 is TGTGCCAGCTCACCGAGTAGCGGGGGGTTATCGTCCTACGAGCAGTACTTC.

This chain uses TRBV30 with TRBJ2-7; TRBD2 matches at 8 bases. This CDR3 spans 13 amino acids. V shed 5 bases, J shed 0 bases, and the junction held 3 bases outside the gene matches. Germline V lookup: CDR1 GTSNPN, CDR2 SVGIG (reference sequence). CDR3: CAWVGTSSYEQYF. The CDR3 DNA sequence: TGTGCCTGGGTAGGGACTAGCTCCTACGAGCAGTACTTC.

This chain links TRBV6-1 with TRBJ2-7; TRBD1 agrees at 9 bases. The CDR3 contains 15 residues. Germline values: CDR1 MNHNS, CDR2 SASEGT. J gave up 0 bases and V 6 bases, and 6 bases lay outside the gene matches. CDR3 in DNA: TGTGCCAGCAGCACGGGACAGGGTCACTCCTACGAGCAGTACTTC. This codes for CASSTGQGHSYEQYF.

This clone was recorded a few times. The V gene is TRBV30, the J gene TRBJ1-4, with a possible D match to TRBD1 (5 bases). The CDR3 sequence is 15 residues long. The V gene's germline CDR1 is GTSNPN and CDR2 SVGIG (reference sequence). The V and J ends lost 0 bases and 4 bases respectively, with 12 bases between them. This CDR3 is CAWSVGARVNEKLFF. The DNA of the CDR3 is TGTGCCTGGAGTGTAGGGGCGCGGGTTAATGAAAAACTGTTTTTT.

V and J are TRBV5-1 and TRBJ1-1; D gene unclear. The ends were cut back, 4 bases at V and 2 bases at J, with 9 bases in the middle. The CDR3 is 13 amino acids. Germline V gene lookup returns CDR1 SGHRS and CDR2 YFSETQ. CDR3: CASSPWSNTEAFF. CDR3 bases: TGCGCCAGCAGCCCATGGAGCAACACTGAAGCTTTCTTT.

This clone was counted only a few times. The chain uses TRBV6-5 and TRBJ2-7; the D gene is possibly TRBD2 (5 bases). CDR1 is MNHEY and CDR2 is SVGAGI in the germline V gene. This CDR3 contains 14 residues. V lost 2 bases and J lost 5, with 13 bases in between. The CDR3 nucleotides are TGTGCCAGCAGTTACACCCAGGACTTCCACGAGCAGTACTTC. Translation gives CASSYTQDFHEQYF.

This rearrangement joins TRBV19 to TRBJ1-1, with D maybe TRBD1 (5 bases). CDR3 length: 15 amino acids. CDR1 and CDR2 from the germline V gene are LNHDA and SQIVND (reference sequence). The germline V and J ends were trimmed by 3 bases and 1 base, with 12 bases remaining between them. CDR3 region: CASSIRGGKNTEAFF. The CDR3 region has the DNA TGTGCCAGTAGTATTAGGGGCGGGAAGAACACTGAAGCTTTCTTT. The full variable domain, in which reference TRBV19 and TRBJ1-1 provide the parts outside the CDR3, is DGGITQSPKYLFRKEGQNVTLSCEQNLNHDAMYWYRQDPGQGLRLIYYSQIVNDFQKGDIAEGYSVSREKKESFPLTVTSAQKNPTAFYLCASSIRGGKNTEAFFGQGTRLTVV.